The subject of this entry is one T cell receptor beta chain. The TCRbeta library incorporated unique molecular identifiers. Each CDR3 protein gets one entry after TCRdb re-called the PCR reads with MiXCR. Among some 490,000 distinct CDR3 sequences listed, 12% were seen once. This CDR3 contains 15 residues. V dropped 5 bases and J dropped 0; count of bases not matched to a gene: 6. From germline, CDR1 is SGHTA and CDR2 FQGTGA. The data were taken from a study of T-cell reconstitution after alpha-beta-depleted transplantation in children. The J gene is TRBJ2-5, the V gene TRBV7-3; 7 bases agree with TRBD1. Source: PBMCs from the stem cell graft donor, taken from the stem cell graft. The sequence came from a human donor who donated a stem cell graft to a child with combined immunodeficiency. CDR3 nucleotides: TGTGCCAGCAGCAGAGGGACAGAATACCAAGAGACCCAGTACTTC. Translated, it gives CASSRGTEYQETQYF.